The 13 T cell receptor beta chains below were found in one sample sequenced in a study of cytomegalovirus exposure and HLA in healthy donors. PCR was performed using 60 Vbeta and 13 Jbeta primers. The method was immunoSEQ multiplex PCR; TCRdb's version includes in-frame clones alone and lacks a portion of them. This repertoire shows 150,000 to 200,000 clones, around 87% found once; its top ten account for approximately 2%. Sequences were obtained from PBMCs. The receptors derive from a woman between 18 and 29 years old in good health and CMV-seronegative.

The chain employs TRBV15 and TRBJ1-1; D unclear. With 5 bases removed from V and 11 bases from J, the gap between germline ends came to 15 bases. Looked up from germline, CDR1 is LNHNV and CDR2 is YYDKDF (reference sequence). The CDR3 has 12 amino acids. The CDR3 DNA is TGTGCCACCAGCTCCCGACCGGGGTGGGCTTTCTTT. Protein sequence: CATSSRPGWAFF.

V is TRBV2 and J is TRBJ2-3; 7 bases are shared with TRBD1. Germline V CDR1 and CDR2: SNHLY, FYNNEI. The CDR3 is 13 amino acids. Trimming cost V 7 bases and J 3 bases; bases outside gene matches: 4. CDR3 in amino acids: CASNDRVTDTQYF. The CDR3 DNA follows: TGTGCCAGCAATGACAGGGTTACAGATACGCAGTATTTT. Based on the CDR3 plus reference TRBV2 and TRBJ2-3, the full variable domain is EPEVTQTPSHQVTQMGQEVILRCVPISNHLYFYWYRQILGQKVEFLVSFYNNEISEKSEIFDDQFSVERPDGSNFTLKIRSTKLEDSAMYFCASNDRVTDTQYFGPGTRLTVL.

The chain recombines TRBV5-1 with TRBJ1-1; TRBD1 matches at 7 bases. V dropped 5 bases and J dropped 10; count of bases not matched to a gene: 14. The CDR3 length is 14 residues. Germline CDR1 is SGHRS and CDR2 is YFSETQ. The chain's CDR3 is CASSTGQEGFRAFF. CDR3 DNA: TGCGCCAGCAGTACCGGACAGGAGGGATTTCGAGCTTTCTTT. The variable domain in full, completed from reference TRBV5-1 and TRBJ1-1, reads KAGVTQTPRYLIKTRGQQVTLSCSPISGHRSVSWYQQTPGQGLQFLFEYFSETQRNKGNFPGRFSGRQFSNSRSEMNVSTLELGDSALYLCASSTGQEGFRAFFGQGTRLTVV.

This clone was seen just once. This rearrangement joins TRBV11-2 to TRBJ1-4, with D perhaps TRBD1 (5 bases). This CDR3 has 16 amino acids. The ends were cut back, 4 bases at V and 7 bases at J, with 19 bases in the middle. The germline gives CDR1 SGHAT, CDR2 FQNNGV. In nucleotides, the CDR3 is TGTGCCAGCAGCTCAATCCTCCAGGGCGCCGCTGAAAAACTGTTTTTT. Translating it yields CASSSILQGAAEKLFF.

This chain joins TRBV6-5 and TRBJ1-1, with D possibly TRBD1 on 5 matching bases. Germline lookup yields CDR1 MNHEY and CDR2 SVGAGI. The CDR3 covers 15 residues. Trimming removed 4 bases at V and 2 bases at J, with 14 bases between. The CDR3 spells CASSSAITGNTEAFF. CDR3 in DNA: TGTGCCAGCAGTTCGGCCATCACAGGAAACACTGAAGCTTTCTTT.

This chain joins TRBV5-1 and TRBJ1-2; D is perhaps TRBD1 (6 bases). The CDR3 is made up of 14 amino acids. Trimming removed 4 bases from V and 7 bases from J, with 17 bases in between. Germline V gene data show CDR1 as SGHRS and CDR2 as YFSETQ. The CDR3 nucleotides read TGCGCCAGCAGCCCGGGGGGCATCTTAGCTGGCTACACCTTC. The encoded protein is CASSPGGILAGYTF.

The chain links TRBV28 to TRBJ2-7, with D possibly TRBD1 on 5 matching bases. The V gene's germline CDR1 is MDHEN and CDR2 SYDVKM. V was shortened by 7 bases and J by 0 bases, with 19 bases between the two germline ends. The CDR3 is 16 amino acids. The CDR3 region is CASNDPRQWSSYEQYF. The CDR3 coding sequence is TGTGCCAGCAATGACCCGCGACAGTGGAGCTCCTACGAGCAGTACTTC.

V usage is TRBV19 and J usage is TRBJ1-6, with 7 bases that match TRBD1. The CDR3 is made up of 16 amino acids. Germline CDR1 LNHDA, CDR2 SQIVND (reference sequence). Losses at the gene ends were 4 bases for V and 10 bases for J; bases not matched to a gene: 13. In DNA form, the CDR3 reads TGTGCCAGTAGTACCACCGGGACAGTTGACGACTCACCCCTCCACTTT. This sequence encodes CASSTTGTVDDSPLHF.

V and J are TRBV5-6 and TRBJ1-2; D is unresolved. The CDR3 runs to 13 residues. With 0 bases removed from V and 8 bases from J, the gap between germline ends came to 11 bases. Germline V gene sequence: CDR1 SGHDT, CDR2 YYEEEE. The CDR3 DNA reads as TGTGCCAGCAGCTTGGGGAGAGGTTTAGGCTACACCTTC. Its translation: CASSLGRGLGYTF.

The sample holds a few counts of this clone. The chain carries TRBV6-1 and TRBJ2-1; TRBD2 matches at 8 bases. The V segment lost 6 bases and the J segment 8 bases; nucleotides outside the gene matches: 9. This CDR3 has 14 amino acids. Germline V gives CDR1 MNHNS, CDR2 SASEGT. The CDR3 is CASSDLTSAHEQFF. CDR3 nucleotides: TGTGCCAGCAGCGACCTGACTAGCGCGCATGAGCAGTTCTTC.

The chain carries TRBV7-3 and TRBJ2-5; 9 nucleotides agree with TRBD1. The DNA end is a closer match to TRBJ2-7, so the J assignment may be wrong. Germline V gene data show CDR1 as SGHTA and CDR2 as FQGTGA. The CDR3 is made up of 14 amino acids. In DNA form, the CDR3 reads TGTGCCAGCAGCTTCGGGACAGGGCCCTACGAGCAGTACTTC. This translates into CASSFGTGPYEQYF.

The chain couples TRBV30 to TRBJ2-7; a possible D gene is TRBD1 (5 bases). The CDR3 spans 12 residues. CDR1 GTSNPN and CDR2 SVGIG come from the germline V gene (reference sequence). V gave up 3 bases and J gave up 12 bases, with 18 bases separating them. CDR3 nucleotide sequence: TGTGCCTGGAGAAGTGGCAGGGTAGGGCGGTACTTC. Amino acids: CAWRSGRVGRYF.

This chain uses TRBV5-6 with TRBJ2-1, with 10 bases identical to TRBD2. CDR3 length equals 15 residues. The J segment lost 8 bases and the V segment lost 2 bases, leaving 7 bases of the junction unmatched. Germline CDR1 reads SGHDT; CDR2 reads YYEEEE. CDR3 sequence (DNA): TGTGCCAGCAGCTTAGGAGCGGGGGGGCGGTATGAGCAGTTCTTC. It specifies CASSLGAGGRYEQFF.